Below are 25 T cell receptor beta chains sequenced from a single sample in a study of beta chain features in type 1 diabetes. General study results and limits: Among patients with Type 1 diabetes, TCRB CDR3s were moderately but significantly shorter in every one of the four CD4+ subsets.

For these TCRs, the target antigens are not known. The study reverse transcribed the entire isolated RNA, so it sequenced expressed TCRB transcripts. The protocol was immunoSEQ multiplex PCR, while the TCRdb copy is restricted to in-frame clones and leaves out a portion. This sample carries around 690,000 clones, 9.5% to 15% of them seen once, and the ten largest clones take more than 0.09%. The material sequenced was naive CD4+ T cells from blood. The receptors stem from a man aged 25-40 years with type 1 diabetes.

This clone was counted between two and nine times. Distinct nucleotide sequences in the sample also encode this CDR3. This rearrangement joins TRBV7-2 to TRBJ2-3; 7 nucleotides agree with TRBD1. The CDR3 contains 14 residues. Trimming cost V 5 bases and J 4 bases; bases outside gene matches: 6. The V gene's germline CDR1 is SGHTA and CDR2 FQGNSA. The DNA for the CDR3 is TGTGCCAGCAGCCCCCGGACAGGATCAGATACGCAGTATTTT. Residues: CASSPRTGSDTQYF.

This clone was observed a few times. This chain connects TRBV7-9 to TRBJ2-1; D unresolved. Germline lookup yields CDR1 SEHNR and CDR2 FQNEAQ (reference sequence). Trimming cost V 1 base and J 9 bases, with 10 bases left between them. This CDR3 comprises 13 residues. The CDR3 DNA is TGTGCCAGCAGCTTAGAAGGGTTGAGTGAGCAGTTCTTC. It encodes CASSLEGLSEQFF.

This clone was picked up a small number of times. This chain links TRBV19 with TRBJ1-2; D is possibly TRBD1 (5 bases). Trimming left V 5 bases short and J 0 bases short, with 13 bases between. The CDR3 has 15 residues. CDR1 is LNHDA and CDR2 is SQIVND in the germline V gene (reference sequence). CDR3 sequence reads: CASSVMPTANYGYTF. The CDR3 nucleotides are TGTGCCAGTAGTGTGATGCCGACAGCTAACTATGGCTACACCTTC.

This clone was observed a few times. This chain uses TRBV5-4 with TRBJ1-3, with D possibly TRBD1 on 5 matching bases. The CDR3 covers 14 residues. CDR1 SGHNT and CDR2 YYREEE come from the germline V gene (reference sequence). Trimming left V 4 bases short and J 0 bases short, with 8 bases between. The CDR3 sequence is CASSGHDSGNTIYF. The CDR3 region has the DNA TGTGCCAGCAGCGGACATGACTCTGGAAACACCATATATTTT. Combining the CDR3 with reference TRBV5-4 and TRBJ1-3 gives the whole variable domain ETGVTQSPTHLIKTRGQQVTLRCSSQSGHNTVSWYQQALGQGPQFIFQYYREEENGRGNFPPRFSGLQFPNYSSELNVNALELDDSALYLCASSGHDSGNTIYFGEGSWLTVV.

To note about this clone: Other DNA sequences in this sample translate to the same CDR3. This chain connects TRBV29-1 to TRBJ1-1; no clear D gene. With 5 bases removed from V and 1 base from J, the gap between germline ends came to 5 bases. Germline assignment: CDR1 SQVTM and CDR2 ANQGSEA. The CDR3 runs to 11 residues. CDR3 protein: CSVYRNTEAFF. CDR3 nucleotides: TGCAGCGTTTATAGGAACACTGAAGCTTTCTTT. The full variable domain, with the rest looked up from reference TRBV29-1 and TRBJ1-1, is SAVISQKPSRDICQRGTSLTIQCQVDSQVTMMFWYRQQPGQSLTLIATANQGSEATYESGFVIDKFPISRPNLTFSTLTVSNMSPEDSSIYLCSVYRNTEAFFGQGTRLTVV.

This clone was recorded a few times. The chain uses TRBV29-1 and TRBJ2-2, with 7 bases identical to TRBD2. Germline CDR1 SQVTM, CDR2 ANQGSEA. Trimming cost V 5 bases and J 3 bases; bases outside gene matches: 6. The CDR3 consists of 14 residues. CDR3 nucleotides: TGCAGCGTTCGAGCGGGGCGCGACACCGGGGAGCTGTTTTTT. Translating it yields CSVRAGRDTGELFF.

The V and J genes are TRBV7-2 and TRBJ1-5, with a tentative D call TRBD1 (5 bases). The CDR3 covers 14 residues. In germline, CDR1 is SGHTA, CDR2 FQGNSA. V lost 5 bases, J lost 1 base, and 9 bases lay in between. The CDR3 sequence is CASSVWDSNQPQHF. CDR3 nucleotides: TGTGCCAGCAGCGTCTGGGACAGCAATCAGCCCCAGCATTTT. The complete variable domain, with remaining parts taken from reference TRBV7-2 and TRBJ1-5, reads GAGVSQSPSNKVTEKGKDVELRCDPISGHTALYWYRQSLGQGLEFLIYFQGNSAPDKSGLPSDRFSAERTGGSVSTLTIQRTQQEDSAVYLCASSVWDSNQPQHFGDGTRLSIL.

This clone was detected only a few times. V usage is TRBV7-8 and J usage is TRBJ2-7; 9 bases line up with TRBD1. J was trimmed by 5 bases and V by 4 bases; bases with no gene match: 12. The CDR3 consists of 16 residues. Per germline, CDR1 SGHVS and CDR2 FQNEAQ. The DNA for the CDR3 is TGTGCCAGCAGCTCGGTTCTACAGGGGGCGCAACACGAGCAGTACTTC. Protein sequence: CASSSVLQGAQHEQYF. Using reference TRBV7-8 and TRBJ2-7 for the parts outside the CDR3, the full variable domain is GAGVSQSPRYKVAKRGQDVALRCDPISGHVSLFWYQQALGQGPEFLTYFQNEAQLDKSGLPSDRFFAERPEGSVSTLKIQRTQQEDSAVYLCASSSVLQGAQHEQYFGPGTRLTVT.

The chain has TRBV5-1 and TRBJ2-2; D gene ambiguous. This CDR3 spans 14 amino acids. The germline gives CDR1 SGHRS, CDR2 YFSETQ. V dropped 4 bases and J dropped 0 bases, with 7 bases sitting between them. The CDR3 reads CASSADPNTGELFF. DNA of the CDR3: TGCGCCAGCAGCGCCGATCCGAACACCGGGGAGCTGTTTTTT. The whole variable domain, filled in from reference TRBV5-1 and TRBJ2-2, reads KAGVTQTPRYLIKTRGQQVTLSCSPISGHRSVSWYQQTPGQGLQFLFEYFSETQRNKGNFPGRFSGRQFSNSRSEMNVSTLELGDSALYLCASSADPNTGELFFGEGSRLTVL.

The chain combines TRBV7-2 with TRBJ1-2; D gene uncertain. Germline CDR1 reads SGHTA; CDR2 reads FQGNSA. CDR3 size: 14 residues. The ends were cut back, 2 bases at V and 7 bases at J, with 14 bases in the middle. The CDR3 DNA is TGTGCCAGCAGCTTAAATATATTGTCAAGTGGCTACACCTTC. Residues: CASSLNILSSGYTF.

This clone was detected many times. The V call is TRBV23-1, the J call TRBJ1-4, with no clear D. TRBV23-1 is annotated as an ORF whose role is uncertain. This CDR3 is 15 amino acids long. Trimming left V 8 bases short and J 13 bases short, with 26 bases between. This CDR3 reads CASVPRWGKERGLFF. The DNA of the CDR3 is TGCGCCAGCGTACCCAGATGGGGTAAAGAGAGAGGACTGTTTTTT.

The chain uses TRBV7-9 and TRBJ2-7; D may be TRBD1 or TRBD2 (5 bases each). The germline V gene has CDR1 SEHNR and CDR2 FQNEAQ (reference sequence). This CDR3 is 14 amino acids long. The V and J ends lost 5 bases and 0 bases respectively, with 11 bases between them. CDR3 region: CASSPPGSSYEQYF. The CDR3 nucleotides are TGTGCCAGCAGCCCCCCAGGGAGCTCCTACGAGCAGTACTTC.

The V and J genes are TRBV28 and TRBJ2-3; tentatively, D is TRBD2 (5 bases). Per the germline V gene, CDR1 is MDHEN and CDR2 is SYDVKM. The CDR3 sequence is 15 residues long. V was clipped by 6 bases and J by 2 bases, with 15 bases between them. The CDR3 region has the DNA TGTGCCAGCAGACAACTGGAGGAATCCACAGATACGCAGTATTTT. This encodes CASRQLEESTDTQYF.

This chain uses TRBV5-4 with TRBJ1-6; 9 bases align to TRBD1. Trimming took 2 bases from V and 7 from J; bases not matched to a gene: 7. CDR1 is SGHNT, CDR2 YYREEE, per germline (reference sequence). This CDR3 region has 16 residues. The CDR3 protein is CASSFKRTGANSPLHF. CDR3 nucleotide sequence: TGTGCCAGCAGCTTTAAGCGGACAGGGGCGAATTCACCCCTCCACTTT.

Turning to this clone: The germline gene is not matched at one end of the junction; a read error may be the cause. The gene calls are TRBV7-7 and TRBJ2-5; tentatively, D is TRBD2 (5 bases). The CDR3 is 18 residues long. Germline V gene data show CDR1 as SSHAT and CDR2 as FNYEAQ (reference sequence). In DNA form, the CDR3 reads TGTGCTAGCAGCTTAATTGAGGGCGGCGGACCCAGCCAAGAGACCCAGTACTTC. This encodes CASSLIEGGGPSQETQYF. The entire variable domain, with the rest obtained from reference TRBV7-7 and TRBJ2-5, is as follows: GAGVSQSPRYKVTKRGQDVTLRCDPISSHATLYWYQQALGQGPEFLTYFNYEAQPDKSGLPSDRFSAERPEGSISTLTIQRTEQRDSAMYRCASSLIEGGGPSQETQYFGPGTRLLVL.

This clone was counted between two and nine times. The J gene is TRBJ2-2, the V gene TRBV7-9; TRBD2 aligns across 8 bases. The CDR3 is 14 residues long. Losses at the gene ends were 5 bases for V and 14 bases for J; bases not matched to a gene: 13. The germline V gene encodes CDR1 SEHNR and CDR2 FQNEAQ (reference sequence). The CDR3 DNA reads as TGTGCCAGCAGCCCCTGGACTAGCTCCTTGAGCCTGTTTTTT. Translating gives CASSPWTSSLSLFF.

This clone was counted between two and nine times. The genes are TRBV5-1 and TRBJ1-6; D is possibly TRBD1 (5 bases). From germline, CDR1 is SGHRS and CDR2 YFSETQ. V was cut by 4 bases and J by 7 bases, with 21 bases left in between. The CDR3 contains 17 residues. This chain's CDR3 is CASSPGVTHSSNSPLHF. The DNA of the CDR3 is TGCGCCAGCAGCCCGGGGGTGACCCACTCCTCGAATTCACCCCTCCACTTT. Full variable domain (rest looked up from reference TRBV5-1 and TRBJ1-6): KAGVTQTPRYLIKTRGQQVTLSCSPISGHRSVSWYQQTPGQGLQFLFEYFSETQRNKGNFPGRFSGRQFSNSRSEMNVSTLELGDSALYLCASSPGVTHSSNSPLHFGNGTRLTVT.

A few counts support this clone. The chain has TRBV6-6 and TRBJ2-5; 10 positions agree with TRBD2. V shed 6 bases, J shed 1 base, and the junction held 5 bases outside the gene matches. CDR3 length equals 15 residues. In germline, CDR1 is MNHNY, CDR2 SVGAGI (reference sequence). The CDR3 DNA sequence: TGTGCCAGCAGCCCGGGACTAGCGAGCCAAGAGACCCAGTACTTC. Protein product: CASSPGLASQETQYF.

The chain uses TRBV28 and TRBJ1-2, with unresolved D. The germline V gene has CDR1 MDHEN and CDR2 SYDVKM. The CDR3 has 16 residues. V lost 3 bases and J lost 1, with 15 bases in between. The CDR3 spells CASSFNGMTRNYGYTF. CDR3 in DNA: TGTGCCAGCAGTTTCAACGGGATGACACGTAACTATGGCTACACCTTC.

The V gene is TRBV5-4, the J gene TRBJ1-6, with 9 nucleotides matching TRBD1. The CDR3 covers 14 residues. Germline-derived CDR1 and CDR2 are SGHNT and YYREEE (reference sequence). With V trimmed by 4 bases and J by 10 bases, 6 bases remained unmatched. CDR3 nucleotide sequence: TGTGCCAGCAGCGCGGGACAGGGAGTATCACCCCTCCACTTT. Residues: CASSAGQGVSPLHF.

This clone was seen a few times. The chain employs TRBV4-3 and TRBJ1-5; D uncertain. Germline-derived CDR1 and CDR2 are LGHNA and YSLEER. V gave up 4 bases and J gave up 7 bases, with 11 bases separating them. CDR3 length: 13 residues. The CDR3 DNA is TGCGCCAGCAGCCCGATTCTATGGCAGCCCCAGCATTTT. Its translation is CASSPILWQPQHF.

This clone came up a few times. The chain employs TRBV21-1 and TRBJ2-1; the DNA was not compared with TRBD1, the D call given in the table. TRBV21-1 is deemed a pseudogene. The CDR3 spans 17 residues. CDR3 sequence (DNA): TGTGCCAGCAGCAAAGGGCCAGGGGGGATTTCCCACAATGAGCAGTTCTTC. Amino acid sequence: CASSKGPGGISHNEQFF.

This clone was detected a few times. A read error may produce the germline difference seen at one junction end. CDR3 residues: CASSDSQGARNIQYF. CDR3 in DNA: TGTGCCAGCAGTGACTCACAGGGGGCAAGGAACATTCAGTACTTC. The rearrangement joins TRBV6-5 to TRBJ2-4; 9 nucleotides line up with TRBD1. The CDR3 spans 15 residues. Per germline, CDR1 MNHEY and CDR2 SVGAGI.

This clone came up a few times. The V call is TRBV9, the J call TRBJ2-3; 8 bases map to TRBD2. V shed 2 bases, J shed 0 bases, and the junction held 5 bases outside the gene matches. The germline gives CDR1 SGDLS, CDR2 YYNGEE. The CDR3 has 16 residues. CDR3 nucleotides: TGTGCCAGCAGCGTTCATAGCGGGACTAGCACAGATACGCAGTATTTT. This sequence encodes CASSVHSGTSTDTQYF.

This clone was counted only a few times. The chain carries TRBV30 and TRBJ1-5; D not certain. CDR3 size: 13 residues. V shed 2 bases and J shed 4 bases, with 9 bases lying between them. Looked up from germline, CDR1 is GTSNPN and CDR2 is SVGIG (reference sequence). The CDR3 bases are TGTGCCTGGAGTTTAAACGGAAATCAGCCCCAGCATTTT. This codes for CAWSLNGNQPQHF.